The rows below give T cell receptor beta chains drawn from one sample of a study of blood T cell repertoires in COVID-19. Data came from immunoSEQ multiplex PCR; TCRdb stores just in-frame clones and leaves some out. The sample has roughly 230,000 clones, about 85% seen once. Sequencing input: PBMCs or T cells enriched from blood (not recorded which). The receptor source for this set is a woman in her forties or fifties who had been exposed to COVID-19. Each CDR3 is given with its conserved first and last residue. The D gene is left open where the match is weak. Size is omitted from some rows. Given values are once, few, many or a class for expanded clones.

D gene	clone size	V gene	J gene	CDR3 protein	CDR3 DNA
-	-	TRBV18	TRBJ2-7	CASSPLPRRSLLSSMEQYF	TGTGCCAGCTCCCCTCTCCCCCGACGGAGCCTCCTTTCCTCTATGGAGCAGTACTTC
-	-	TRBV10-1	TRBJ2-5	CASSPGVQETQYF	TGCGCCAGCAGCCCAGGGGTACAAGAGACCCAGTACTTC
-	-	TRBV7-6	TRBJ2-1	CASSLVAHSSYNEQFF	TGTGCCAGCAGCTTAGTTGCTCATAGCTCCTACAATGAGCAGTTCTTC
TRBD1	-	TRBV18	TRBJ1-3	CASSPTGQGHSGNTIYF	TGTGCCAGCTCACCAACCGGACAGGGCCACTCTGGAAACACCATATATTTT
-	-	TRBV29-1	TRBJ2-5	CSVDYGETQYF	TGCAGCGTGGACTACGGAGAGACCCAGTACTTC
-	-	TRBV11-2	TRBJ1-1	CASSSYPRNTEAFF	TGTGCCAGCAGCTCCTATCCTCGGAACACTGAAGCTTTCTTT
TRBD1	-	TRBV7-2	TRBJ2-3	CASSQRTGATDTQYF	TGTGCCAGCAGCCAGAGGACAGGGGCCACGGATACGCAGTATTTT
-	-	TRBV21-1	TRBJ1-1	CASSKSDRDNTEAFF	TGTGCCAGCAGCAAATCGGACAGGGACAACACTGAAGCTTTCTTT
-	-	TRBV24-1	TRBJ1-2	CATSAGSGPDGYTF	TGTGCCACCAGTGCCGGCAGCGGTCCCGATGGCTACACCTTC
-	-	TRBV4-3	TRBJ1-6	CASSQDSSGSSNSPLHF	TGCGCCAGCAGCCAAGATTCTTCAGGGTCTTCGAATTCACCCCTCCACTTT
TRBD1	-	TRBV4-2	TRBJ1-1	CASSHPTGGNTEAFF	TGTGCCAGCAGCCATCCGACAGGGGGGAACACTGAAGCTTTCTTT
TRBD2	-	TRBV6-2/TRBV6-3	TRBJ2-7	CASSSRGEGEQYF	TGTGCCAGCAGTTCCCGGGGGGAAGGCGAGCAGTACTTC
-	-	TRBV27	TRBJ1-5	CASSLNGYQPQHF	TGTGCCAGCAGTTTAAACGGGTACCAGCCCCAGCATTTT
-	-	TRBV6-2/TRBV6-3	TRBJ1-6	CASSLNSKNSPLHF	TGTGCCAGCAGTCTGAACAGTAAAAATTCACCCCTCCACTTT
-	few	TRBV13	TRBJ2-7	CASGPRGRGYEQYF	TGTGCCAGCGGACCTCGGGGAAGAGGTTACGAGCAGTACTTC
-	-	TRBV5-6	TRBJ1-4	CASSLAGGGGEKLFF	TGTGCCAGCAGCTTGGCCGGGGGAGGCGGTGAAAAACTGTTTTTT
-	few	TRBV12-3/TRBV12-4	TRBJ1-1	CASSLWGRTEAFF	TGTGCCAGCAGTTTATGGGGGAGGACTGAAGCTTTCTTT
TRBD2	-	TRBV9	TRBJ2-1	CASSISGARDNEQFF	TGTGCCAGCAGTATTAGCGGGGCGCGGGACAATGAGCAGTTCTTC
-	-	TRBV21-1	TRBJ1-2	CASSNLPVLVANYGYTF	TGTGCCAGCAGCAATCTACCGGTTTTAGTAGCTAACTATGGCTACACCTTC
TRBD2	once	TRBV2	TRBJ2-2	CASGNPGLVVGELFF	TGTGCCAGCGGGAACCCGGGACTAGTGGTCGGGGAGCTGTTTTTT
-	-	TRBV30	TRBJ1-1	CAWSDRHPNTEAFF	TGTGCCTGGAGTGACCGACACCCGAACACTGAAGCTTTCTTT
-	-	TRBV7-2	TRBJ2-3	CASSPIGGSTQYF	TGTGCCAGCAGTCCGATAGGGGGAAGTACGCAGTATTTT
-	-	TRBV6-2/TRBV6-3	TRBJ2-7	CASSLQGIGVYEQYF	TGTGCCAGCAGTTTGCAGGGGATTGGAGTTTACGAGCAGTACTTC
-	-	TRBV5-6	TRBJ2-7	CASSYTGTYSYEQYF	TGTGCCAGCAGCTATACCGGGACTTACTCCTACGAGCAGTACTTC
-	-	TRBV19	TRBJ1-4	CASSMNSPNEKLFF	TGTGCCAGTAGTATGAACAGCCCAAATGAAAAACTGTTTTTT
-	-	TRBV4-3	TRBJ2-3	CASSQDAGIPTDTQYF	TGCGCCAGCAGCCAAGATGCGGGGATCCCCACAGATACGCAGTATTTT
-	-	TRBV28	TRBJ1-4	CASRDAGSAEKLFF	TGTGCCAGCAGGGACGCAGGGTCGGCTGAAAAACTGTTTTTT
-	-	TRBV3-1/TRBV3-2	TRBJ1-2	CASSRFPPEVNYGYTF	TGTGCCAGCAGTCGATTCCCTCCAGAAGTTAACTATGGCTACACCTTC
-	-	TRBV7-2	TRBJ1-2	CASSLGVPYGYTF	TGTGCCAGCAGCTTAGGAGTCCCCTATGGCTACACCTTC
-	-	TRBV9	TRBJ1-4	CASSSSPGRSANEKLFF	TGTGCCAGCAGCTCCTCGCCGGGGAGGTCGGCTAATGAAAAACTGTTTTTT
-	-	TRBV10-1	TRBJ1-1	CASRKQVNTEAFF	TGCGCCAGCAGGAAACAGGTGAACACTGAAGCTTTCTTT
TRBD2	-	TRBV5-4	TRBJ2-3	CASSLMAGGRADTQYF	TGTGCCAGCAGCTTGATGGCGGGGGGGCGTGCAGATACGCAGTATTTT
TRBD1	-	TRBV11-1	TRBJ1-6	CASSLEDRGNSPLHF	TGTGCCAGCAGCTTAGAGGACAGGGGTAATTCACCCCTCCACTTT
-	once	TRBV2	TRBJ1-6	CASRNRDNSPLHF	TGTGCCAGCAGGAACAGGGATAATTCACCCCTCCACTTT
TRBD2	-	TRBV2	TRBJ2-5	CASSLGGAQYF	TGTGCCAGCAGCCTTGGGGGGGCCCAGTACTTC
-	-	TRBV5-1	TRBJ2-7	CASSLGQGNEQYF	TGCGCCAGCAGCTTGGGGCAGGGGAACGAGCAGTACTTC
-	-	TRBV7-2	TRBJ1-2	CASSQGSLNYGYTF	TGTGCCAGCAGCCAGGGTTCCCTAAACTATGGCTACACCTTC
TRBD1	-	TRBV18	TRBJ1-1	CASSQVGTANTEAFF	TGTGCCAGCTCACAAGTTGGGACAGCGAACACTGAAGCTTTCTTT
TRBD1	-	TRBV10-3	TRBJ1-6	CANGQAYNSPLHF	TGTGCCAACGGACAGGCCTATAATTCACCCCTCCACTTT
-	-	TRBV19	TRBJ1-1	CASSSGREAFF	TGTGCCAGTAGTTCAGGCCGTGAAGCTTTCTTT
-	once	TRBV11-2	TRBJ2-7	CASSTPRRQGTYEQYF	TGTGCCAGCAGCACCCCGCGCCGGCAGGGGACCTACGAGCAGTACTTC
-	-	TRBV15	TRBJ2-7	CATSNTAYEQYF	TGTGCCACTAGCAATACTGCCTACGAGCAGTACTTC
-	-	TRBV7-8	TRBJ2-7	CASSLQDSYEQYF	TGTGCCAGCAGCTTACAGGATTCCTACGAGCAGTACTTC
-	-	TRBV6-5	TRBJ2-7	CASRITVSYEQYF	TGTGCCAGCAGGATTACAGTTTCCTACGAGCAGTACTTC